Described below is a single T cell receptor (beta chain) sequence and its context. The data are from a study of sequential checkpoint blockade in melanoma. In the study overall: Patients were randomized 1:1 to nivolumab-then-ipilimumab or ipilimumab-then-nivolumab first-line. Each arm's sequence ended with maintenance nivolumab.

This CDR3 has 11 amino acids. Germline CDR1 SEHNR, CDR2 FQNEAQ (reference sequence). The ends were cut back, 4 bases at V and 7 bases at J, with 4 bases in the middle. Treatment here: randomized to nivolumab then ipilimumab (arm A) or the reverse (arm B). No patient had prior DNA-damaging chemotherapy. PBMC sorting kept live CD3+CD8+ cells without CD19 or CD56. Clones were sequenced by immunoSEQ multiplex PCR, and TCRdb holds only the in-frame ones, with some missing. The sample holds about 17,000 clones, 60% to 70% seen once. The TCR originated in a human donor with melanoma. The gene calls are TRBV7-9 and TRBJ2-2, with D uncertain. The source material was CD8+ T cells sorted from blood (inferred from file names), sampled from a patient given nivolumab and ipilimumab in sequence. The CDR3 DNA is TGTGCCAGCAGCTCCTTCGGGGAGCTGTTTTTT. Amino acids: CASSSFGELFF.